The 28 T cell receptor beta chains below were found in one sample sequenced in a study of radiotherapy plus CTLA-4 blockade in lung cancer. This table comes from immunoSEQ multiplex PCR, and its TCRdb copy is limited to in-frame clones, with some not included. The sample lists approximately 80,000 clones, around 79% occurring once. Sample: peripheral blood, taken from a patient treated with radiotherapy plus ipilimumab. The origin of the receptors is a human donor with non-small cell lung cancer whose response to radiotherapy plus ipilimumab could not be evaluated. Some clones in this sample may be carry-over from other donors' samples.

In the case of this clone: A read error may produce the germline difference seen at one junction end. The chain couples TRBV19 to TRBJ2-4, with 9 bases lining up with TRBD1. CDR1 is LNHDA and CDR2 is SQIVND in the germline V gene (reference sequence). The CDR3 runs to 12 residues. The CDR3: CASILPTGGVCF. The CDR3 nucleotides read TGTGCCAGTATCCTCCCGACAGGGGGAGTTTGCTTC.

The DNA of the CDR3 is TGTGCCAGCAGCCGCGATCGTACCGGGGAGCTGTTTTTT. It specifies CASSRDRTGELFF. This chain uses TRBV14 with TRBJ2-2, with D uncertain. The germline CDR1 and CDR2 sequences are SGHDN and FVKESK. The length of the CDR3 is 13 residues. Trimming took off 4 bases at V and 5 bases at J, with 8 bases between the two ends.

The V and J genes are TRBV5-1 and TRBJ2-3, with 11 nucleotides matching TRBD2. The CDR3 spans 16 residues. Trimming removed 0 bases from V and 5 bases from J; junction bases left unmatched: 5. CDR1 is SGHRS, CDR2 YFSETQ, per germline. CDR3: CASSLEASGGQDTQYF. CDR3 DNA sequence: TGCGCCAGCAGCTTGGAGGCTAGCGGGGGGCAAGATACGCAGTATTTT.

The chain couples TRBV5-1 to TRBJ2-3; D remains unclear. V lost 4 bases and J lost 1, with 7 bases in between. The CDR3 sequence is 13 residues long. Germline V gene lookup returns CDR1 SGHRS and CDR2 YFSETQ. CDR3 in amino acids: CASSRQGTDTQYF. DNA of the CDR3: TGCGCCAGCAGCCGCCAGGGCACAGATACGCAGTATTTT.

J is TRBJ2-2 and V is TRBV6-5; D not resolved. Trimming stripped 0 bases from V and 6 bases from J, with 11 bases between. This CDR3 is built from 15 residues. The germline gives CDR1 MNHEY, CDR2 SVGAGI. In DNA, the CDR3 is TGTGCCAGCAGTTACTCGATAACGCGGTCCGGGGAGCTGTTTTTT. Encoded protein: CASSYSITRSGELFF.

This clone has just a few counts. The chain is built from TRBV7-2 and TRBJ2-1; TRBD2 matches at 7 bases. The CDR3 is made up of 13 amino acids. Trimming cost V 2 bases and J 10 bases; bases outside gene matches: 5. Germline CDR1 is SGHTA and CDR2 is FQGNSA. CDR3 residues: CASSLRSGGEQFF. Here the CDR3 DNA reads TGTGCCAGCAGCTTAAGGTCCGGGGGGGAGCAGTTCTTC.

The chain combines TRBV27 with TRBJ2-7; D unresolved. The CDR3 runs 14 residues. The V gene lost 1 base and the J gene lost 5 bases, with 12 bases spanning the gap. Germline CDR1 MNHEY, CDR2 SMNVEV (reference sequence). CDR3 sequence (DNA): TGTGCCAGCAGTTTATTAGCCGCGAGTCACGAGCAGTACTTC. Translation gives CASSLLAASHEQYF.

V usage is TRBV5-6 and J usage is TRBJ2-5, with 8 bases matching TRBD2. Germline V gives CDR1 SGHDT, CDR2 YYEEEE. V was pared by 0 bases and J by 5 bases, with 12 bases of the junction left unmatched. This CDR3 comprises 17 residues. The chain's CDR3 is CASSLAPLTGGGETQYF. The DNA for the CDR3 is TGTGCCAGCAGCTTGGCCCCCTTAACGGGGGGGGGCGAGACCCAGTACTTC.

J is TRBJ1-2 and V is TRBV6-5, with D perhaps TRBD1 (5 bases). The germline gives CDR1 MNHEY, CDR2 SVGAGI. The ends were cut back, 0 bases at V and 7 bases at J, with 12 bases in the middle. The CDR3 sequence is 14 residues long. The CDR3 DNA sequence: TGTGCCAGCAGTTACTCAAACCAGGGTGGTGGCTACACCTTC. Protein: CASSYSNQGGGYTF.

Here the CDR3 DNA reads TGCGCCAGCAGCCAGGAACAAGAGACCCAGTACTTC. This gives the protein CASSQEQETQYF. The gene calls are TRBV5-1 and TRBJ2-5; D not resolved. The germline CDR1 and CDR2 sequences are SGHRS and YFSETQ. CDR3 length: 12 residues. Trimming stripped 4 bases from V and 2 bases from J, with 6 bases between.

This clone occurred a few times. The J gene is TRBJ1-6, the V gene TRBV10-3, with 8 bases fitting TRBD1. From germline, CDR1 is ENHRY and CDR2 SYGVKD. Losses at the gene ends were 2 bases for V and 8 bases for J; bases not matched to a gene: 2. CDR3 length equals 14 residues. The CDR3 nucleotides read TGTGCCATCAGTGAGACAGGGGGGGATTCACCCCTCCACTTT. This codes for CAISETGGDSPLHF.

This clone was seen a few times. This chain connects TRBV9 to TRBJ2-2, with TRBD2 as a possible D gene (5 bases). The CDR3 totals 14 residues. Germline lookup yields CDR1 SGDLS and CDR2 YYNGEE. V shed 0 bases and J shed 5 bases, with 8 bases lying between them. The CDR3 nucleotides are TGTGCCAGCAGCGTAGCCACTAGAACCGGGGAGCTGTTTTTT. Translated, it gives CASSVATRTGELFF. Using reference TRBV9 and TRBJ2-2 for the parts outside the CDR3, the full variable domain is DSGVTQTPKHLITATGQRVTLRCSPRSGDLSVYWYQQSLDQGLQFLIQYYNGEERAKGNILERFSAQQFPDLHSELNLSSLELGDSALYFCASSVATRTGELFFGEGSRLTVL.

V gene TRBV7-9 combines with J gene TRBJ2-7; 8 nucleotides line up with TRBD2. Germline assignment: CDR1 SEHNR and CDR2 FQNEAQ (reference sequence). The CDR3 loop spans 14 amino acids. The junction had 5 bases not matched to a gene; V was cut back by 3 bases and J by 4 bases. In DNA, the CDR3 is TGTGCCAGCAGCTTGGAGCGGGGGCCGTACGAGCAGTACTTC. Residues: CASSLERGPYEQYF.

DNA of the CDR3: TGTGCCAGTAGTATACCCGGGACTAGCGGCACAGATACGCAGTATTTT. Residues: CASSIPGTSGTDTQYF. The chain recombines TRBV19 with TRBJ2-3; 10 bases match TRBD2. The CDR3 loop spans 16 amino acids. Germline CDR1 reads LNHDA; CDR2 reads SQIVND (reference sequence). Losses at the gene ends were 2 bases for V and 1 base for J; bases not matched to a gene: 3.

This chain joins TRBV30 and TRBJ2-1, with D possibly TRBD1 on 6 matching bases. Between the trimmed V and J ends, which lost 2 bases and 0 bases, there was a span of 8 bases. The CDR3 length is 14 residues. The germline gives CDR1 GTSNPN, CDR2 SVGIG (reference sequence). CDR3 amino acids: CAWSLQGSYNEQFF. In nucleotides, the CDR3 is TGTGCCTGGAGTTTACAGGGCTCCTACAATGAGCAGTTCTTC.

In DNA, the CDR3 is TGTGCCAGCAGTTTATGGGGACAGACGGACGAGCAGTACTTC. Encoded protein: CASSLWGQTDEQYF. The chain carries TRBV28 and TRBJ2-7; 7 nucleotides align to TRBD1. Trimming took 0 bases from V and 5 from J; bases not matched to a gene: 4. The CDR3 has 14 residues. In germline, CDR1 is MDHEN, CDR2 SYDVKM.

This chain links TRBV11-2 with TRBJ2-2, with 11 nucleotides matching TRBD2. V trimming: 5 bases; J trimming: 0 bases; junction bases outside the gene matches: 11. This CDR3 region has 19 residues. CDR1 is SGHAT, CDR2 FQNNGV, per germline. CDR3 sequence (DNA): TGTGCCAGCAGCCTTGGGCAGACTAGCGGGGAATCGAACACCGGGGAGCTGTTTTTT. Its protein product is CASSLGQTSGESNTGELFF. Full variable domain (rest looked up from reference TRBV11-2 and TRBJ2-2): EAGVAQSPRYKIIEKRQSVAFWCNPISGHATLYWYQQILGQGPKLLIQFQNNGVVDDSQLPKDRFSAERLKGVDSTLKIQPAKLEDSAVYLCASSLGQTSGESNTGELFFGEGSRLTVL.

The V call is TRBV5-1, the J call TRBJ2-1, with TRBD2 identical over 8 bases. Germline values: CDR1 SGHRS, CDR2 YFSETQ. V shed 0 bases, J shed 0 bases, and the junction held 5 bases outside the gene matches. CDR3 length: 17 amino acids. The CDR3 DNA follows: TGCGCCAGCAGCTTGGTGAGCGGGGGCTACTCCTACAATGAGCAGTTCTTC. Translation: CASSLVSGGYSYNEQFF.

V usage is TRBV4-3 and J usage is TRBJ2-3; TRBD2 matches at 8 bases. The CDR3 covers 16 residues. CDR1 is LGHNA and CDR2 is YSLEER in the germline V gene. V shed 8 bases and J 8 bases; nucleotides not matched to a gene: 18. CDR3 bases: TGCGCCAGCCGCCGGGCGGTAGCGGGGACTGATGGTACGCAGTATTTT. Translating it yields CASRRAVAGTDGTQYF.

This clone was found once. The chain recombines TRBV7-9 with TRBJ1-5; D unclear. This CDR3 has 12 residues. CDR1 and CDR2 (germline): SEHNR, FQNEAQ (reference sequence). The V and J ends lost 1 base and 9 bases respectively, with 7 bases between them. CDR3 sequence: CASSLGPSPQHF. CDR3 bases: TGTGCCAGCAGCTTAGGGCCCTCGCCCCAGCATTTT.

The V and J genes are TRBV11-2 and TRBJ2-2; D uncertain. V was trimmed by 3 bases and J by 1 base, leaving 12 bases between them. The CDR3 runs 16 residues. The germline CDR1 and CDR2 sequences are SGHAT and FQNNGV. The chain's CDR3 is CASSFSDILNTGELFF. DNA of the CDR3: TGTGCCAGCAGCTTCTCAGACATCCTGAACACCGGGGAGCTGTTTTTT.

The chain links TRBV5-1 to TRBJ1-2; 8 bases fit TRBD1. V trimming: 3 bases; J trimming: 4 bases; junction bases outside the gene matches: 11. This CDR3 has 16 residues. Germline V gene lookup returns CDR1 SGHRS and CDR2 YFSETQ. CDR3 bases: TGCGCCAGCAGCTCACATCAAGGACAGGGAGGCTATGGCTACACCTTC. It translates to CASSSHQGQGGYGYTF.

The rearrangement uses TRBV7-8 and TRBJ1-2; 9 nucleotides agree with TRBD1. The germline V gene encodes CDR1 SGHVS and CDR2 FQNEAQ. This CDR3 comprises 15 residues. Trimming took 6 bases from V and 4 from J; bases not matched to a gene: 9. The CDR3 sequence is CASRREGQGIYGYTF. The CDR3 DNA reads as TGTGCCAGCAGGCGGGAAGGACAGGGGATCTATGGCTACACCTTC.

This clone was seen just once. V usage is TRBV28 and J usage is TRBJ1-6; the D gene is possibly TRBD1 (5 bases). Trimming shortened V by 5 bases and J by 4 bases, and 9 bases separated the two germline ends. Per germline, CDR1 MDHEN and CDR2 SYDVKM. The CDR3 totals 14 residues. CDR3 amino acids: CASSQQAYNSPLHF. The DNA of the CDR3 is TGTGCCAGCAGTCAACAGGCGTATAATTCACCCCTCCACTTT.

The J gene is TRBJ1-4, the V gene TRBV6-5; 8 bases align to TRBD1. The CDR3 consists of 14 residues. The germline V gene has CDR1 MNHEY and CDR2 SVGAGI. Trimming cost V 6 bases and J 8 bases; bases outside gene matches: 8. The CDR3 protein is CASRPGQGSEKLFF. DNA of the CDR3: TGTGCCAGCAGGCCCGGACAGGGCAGCGAAAAACTGTTTTTT.

This clone has just one count. This rearrangement joins TRBV6-6 to TRBJ1-6; 7 bases match TRBD1. The V segment lost 0 bases and the J segment 6 bases; nucleotides outside the gene matches: 2. The CDR3 consists of 15 residues. Germline V lookup: CDR1 MNHNY, CDR2 SVGAGI (reference sequence). CDR3 nucleotide sequence: TGTGCCAGCAGTTACTCGGGACAGCTTAATTCACCCCTCCACTTT. It translates to CASSYSGQLNSPLHF.

This clone was observed a handful of times. The chain uses TRBV9 and TRBJ2-7; no reliable D call. V lost 0 bases, J lost 2 bases, and 18 bases lay in between. This CDR3 spans 17 amino acids. CDR1 is SGDLS and CDR2 is YYNGEE in the germline V gene. Here the CDR3 reads CASSVGHSTSLTYEQYF. The DNA for the CDR3 is TGTGCCAGCAGCGTAGGTCACAGTACGAGCCTCACCTACGAGCAGTACTTC. The entire variable domain, with the rest obtained from reference TRBV9 and TRBJ2-7, is as follows: DSGVTQTPKHLITATGQRVTLRCSPRSGDLSVYWYQQSLDQGLQFLIQYYNGEERAKGNILERFSAQQFPDLHSELNLSSLELGDSALYFCASSVGHSTSLTYEQYFGPGTRLTVT.

The chain couples TRBV6-5 to TRBJ2-3; possibly TRBD1 for D (5 bases). The germline gives CDR1 MNHEY, CDR2 SVGAGI. The CDR3 consists of 11 residues. Trimming left V 7 bases short and J 10 bases short, with 12 bases between. CDR3 in DNA: TGTGCCAGCATGCAGGGTGGATCGCAGTATTTT. Translation gives CASMQGGSQYF.